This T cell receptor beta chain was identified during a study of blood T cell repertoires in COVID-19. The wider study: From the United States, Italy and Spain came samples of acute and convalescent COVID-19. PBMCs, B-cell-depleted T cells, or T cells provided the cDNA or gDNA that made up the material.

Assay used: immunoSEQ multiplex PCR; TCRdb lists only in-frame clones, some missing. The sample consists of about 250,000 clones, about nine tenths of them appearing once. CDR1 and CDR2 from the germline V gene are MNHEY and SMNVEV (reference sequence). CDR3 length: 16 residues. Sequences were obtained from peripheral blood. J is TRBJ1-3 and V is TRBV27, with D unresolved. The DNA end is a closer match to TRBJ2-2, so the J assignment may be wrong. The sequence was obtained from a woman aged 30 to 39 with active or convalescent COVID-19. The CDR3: CASSHRAIYGTGELFF. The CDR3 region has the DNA TGTGCCAGCAGTCATCGGGCCATCTATGGCACCGGGGAGCTGTTTTTT.